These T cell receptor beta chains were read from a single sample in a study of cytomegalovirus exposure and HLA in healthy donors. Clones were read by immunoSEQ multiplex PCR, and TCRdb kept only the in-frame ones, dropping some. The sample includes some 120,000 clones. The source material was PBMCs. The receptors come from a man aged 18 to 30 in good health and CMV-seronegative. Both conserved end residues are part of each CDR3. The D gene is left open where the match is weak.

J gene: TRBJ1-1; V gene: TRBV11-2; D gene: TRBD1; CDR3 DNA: TGTGCCAGCAGCAAGACAGGGGCCACTGAAGCTTTCTTT; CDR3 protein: CASSKTGATEAFF
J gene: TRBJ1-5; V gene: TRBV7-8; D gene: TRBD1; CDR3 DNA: TGTGCCAGCAGCCACCTCCGCCGGGACAGAGATCAGCCCCAGCATTTT; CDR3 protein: CASSHLRRDRDQPQHF
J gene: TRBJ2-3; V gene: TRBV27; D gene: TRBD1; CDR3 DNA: TGTGCCAGCAGTTTATTTGGGACAGGGACTACAGATACGCAGTATTTT; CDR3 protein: CASSLFGTGTTDTQYF
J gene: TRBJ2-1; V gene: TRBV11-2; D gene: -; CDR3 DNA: TGTGCCAGCAGCTTAGTACAGGGATCCTACAATGAGCAGTTCTTC; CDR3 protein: CASSLVQGSYNEQFF
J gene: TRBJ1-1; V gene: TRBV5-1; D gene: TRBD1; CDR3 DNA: TGCGCCAGCAGCAAGCCCGGGACAGGGAGTAACACTGAAGCTTTCTTT; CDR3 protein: CASSKPGTGSNTEAFF
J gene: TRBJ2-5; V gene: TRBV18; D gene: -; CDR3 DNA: TGTGCCAGCTCCCTAAGCGGTTCCCAAGAGACCCAGTACTTC; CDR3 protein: CASSLSGSQETQYF
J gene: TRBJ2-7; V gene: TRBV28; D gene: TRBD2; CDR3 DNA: TGTGCCAGCAGTTTCCCTGGGACTAGCGGGACCAGCTCCTACGAGCAGTACTTC; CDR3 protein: CASSFPGTSGTSSYEQYF
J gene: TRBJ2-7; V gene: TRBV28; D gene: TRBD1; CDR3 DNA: TGTGCCAGCAGTGCCAGGGGGCTTGCCTACGAGCAGTACTTC; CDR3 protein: CASSARGLAYEQYF
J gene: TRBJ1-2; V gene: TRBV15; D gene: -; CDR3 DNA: TGTGCCACCAGCAGAGATTTGGGGGGGAAGAATGGCTACACCTTC; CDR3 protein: CATSRDLGGKNGYTF
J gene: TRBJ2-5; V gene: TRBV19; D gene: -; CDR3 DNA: TGTGCCAGTAGTCCACAGGGCTGGGAGACCCAGTACTTC; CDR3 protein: CASSPQGWETQYF